What follows are 10 T cell receptor beta chains derived from one specimen sequenced in a study of cytomegalovirus exposure and HLA in healthy donors. PCR primers comprised 60 Vbeta and 13 Jbeta primers. The method was immunoSEQ multiplex PCR; TCRdb's version includes in-frame clones alone and lacks a portion of them. The data show under 200,000 clones, 70% to 80% seen once. Sequencing used PBMCs. Receptors originate from a man aged 50-59 years in good health and CMV-seropositive.

The gene calls are TRBV21-1 and TRBJ1-2; the D call in the table, TRBD1, was not verified against the DNA. TRBV21-1 represents a pseudogene. The CDR3 covers 21 residues. CDR3 region: CASSKEDEGTGPHLRNYGYTF. In DNA, the CDR3 is TGTGCCAGCAGCAAAGAGGACGAAGGGACAGGGCCCCACCTGCGTAACTATGGCTACACCTTC.

The table lists this clone with a few counts. This chain connects TRBV2 to TRBJ1-1; D is possibly TRBD1 (5 bases). There are 13 residues in the CDR3. The germline gives CDR1 SNHLY, CDR2 FYNNEI. V was cut by 6 bases and J by 5 bases, with 13 bases left in between. Here the CDR3 reads CASSRGVWTEAFF. The DNA for the CDR3 is TGTGCCAGCAGCCGGGGGGTTTGGACTGAAGCTTTCTTT.

This chain links TRBV7-3 with TRBJ2-1; 11 positions agree with TRBD2. CDR3 size: 16 residues. Trimming at V came to 2 bases and at J to 4 bases, leaving 4 bases not matched to a gene. Germline CDR1 SGHTA, CDR2 FQGTGA. The CDR3 spells CASSLGPSGGYNEQFF. DNA of the CDR3: TGTGCCAGCAGCTTAGGCCCTAGCGGGGGGTACAATGAGCAGTTCTTC. The full variable domain, in which reference TRBV7-3 and TRBJ2-1 provide the parts outside the CDR3, is GAGVSQTPSNKVTEKGKYVELRCDPISGHTALYWYRQSLGQGPEFLIYFQGTGAADDSGLPNDRFFAVRPEGSVSTLKIQRTERGDSAVYLCASSLGPSGGYNEQFFGPGTRLTVL.

This chain connects TRBV9 to TRBJ2-1, with 7 bases matching TRBD2. Unmatched junction bases numbered 6, after V lost 0 bases and J lost 6 bases. This CDR3 region has 15 residues. The germline V gene has CDR1 SGDLS and CDR2 YYNGEE. CDR3 DNA sequence: TGTGCCAGCAGCGTAGAGTGGACTAGAGGCAATGAGCAGTTCTTC. Translation: CASSVEWTRGNEQFF.

CDR3 in amino acids: CASSHGDSYNSPLHF. DNA for the CDR3: TGTGCCAGCTCCCACGGGGACTCCTATAATTCACCCCTCCACTTT. This rearrangement joins TRBV9 to TRBJ1-6, with D uncertain. Germline CDR1 and CDR2: SGDLS and YYNGEE. The V gene lost 7 bases and the J gene lost 0 bases, with 11 bases spanning the gap. This CDR3 spans 15 amino acids.

The chain links TRBV11-3 to TRBJ2-2; 7 bases are shared with TRBD1. V shed 5 bases, J shed 2 bases, and the junction held 8 bases outside the gene matches. In germline, CDR1 is SGHNT, CDR2 YENEEA. The CDR3 consists of 16 residues. Here the CDR3 DNA reads TGTGCCAGCAGCCACAGAGACAGGGTTAACACCGGGGAGCTGTTTTTT. The encoded protein is CASSHRDRVNTGELFF.

The chain joins TRBV15 to TRBJ1-2; D remains ambiguous. V gave up 0 bases and J gave up 2 bases, with 10 bases separating them. The CDR3 is 15 amino acids. Germline-derived CDR1 and CDR2 are LNHNV and YYDKDF (reference sequence). The CDR3 loop reads CATSRDRAENYGYTF. Here the CDR3 DNA reads TGTGCCACCAGCAGAGATCGAGCGGAGAACTATGGCTACACCTTC.

This clone was detected once. V and J are TRBV4-2 and TRBJ2-1; D unresolved. This CDR3 is 15 amino acids long. The germline gives CDR1 LGHNA, CDR2 YNFKEQ. The ends were cut back, 3 bases at V and 0 bases at J, with 9 bases in the middle. The CDR3 loop is CASSQGLGSYNEQFF. For the CDR3, the DNA is TGTGCCAGCAGCCAGGGCCTGGGCTCCTACAATGAGCAGTTCTTC.

The table lists this clone with a few counts. CDR3 sequence: CASSRGGASYEQYF. The CDR3, as DNA: TGTGCCAGCAGCCGCGGGGGGGCGTCCTACGAGCAGTACTTC. The gene calls are TRBV6-6 and TRBJ2-7; 9 bases line up with TRBD2. From germline, CDR1 is MNHNY and CDR2 SVGAGI (reference sequence). The CDR3 covers 14 residues. V shed 6 bases and J 1 base; nucleotides not matched to a gene: 4.

CDR3: CASSQDRGGATDTQYF. The DNA of the CDR3 is TGTGCCAGCAGCCAAGATCGAGGGGGGGCGACAGATACGCAGTATTTT. This chain uses TRBV4-2 with TRBJ2-3, with D possibly TRBD2 on 7 matching bases. CDR1 is LGHNA and CDR2 is YNFKEQ in the germline V gene. V lost 0 bases, J lost 3 bases, and 13 bases lay in between. The CDR3 runs to 16 residues.